A few counts support the clone carrying this T cell receptor beta chain. Antigen specificity is unknown. This record belongs to a study of CD8+CD57+ T cells in acquired aplastic anemia. Study-wide context: DNA per sorted CD4+ or CD8+ sample ranged about 0.17 to 27.4 ug, averaging around 3.2 ug. Healthy donor CD4+ cell samples had a mean of approximately 11 million reads. Study outcomes and limitations: Shared by patients and controls, 25 to 30 CD8+ CDR3s were abundant in patients. Patients and controls were not found to differ significantly in CD8+ Simpson's diversity.

TCR beta VDJ and CDR3 were profiled, and genomic DNA was the template. Each CDR3 protein gets one entry after TCRdb re-called the reads with MiXCR. The data show 150,000 to 200,000 distinct CDR3 sequences, with 46% seen just once and under 3.5% held by the top ten. V shed 8 bases and J shed 1 base, with 10 bases lying between them. The CDR3 is made up of 13 amino acids. Germline assignment: CDR1 WNHNN and CDR2 SYGVQD (reference sequence). The chain recombines TRBV10-1 with TRBJ2-3, with a possible D match to TRBD2 (5 bases). This clonotype was sampled from a human donor in good health. The specimen sequenced was sorted CD4+, CD8+, or CD8+CD57+ T cells (not recorded which) from PBMCs. The CDR3 DNA follows: TGCGCCAGCGGGTTCGGGGGCACAGATACGCAGTATTTT. Amino acid sequence: CASGFGGTDTQYF.